The next 20 T cell receptor beta chains were all read from a single sample in a study of T cell clones after liver transplantation. Libraries were prepared by immunoSEQ multiplex PCR; TCRdb keeps only in-frame clonotypes and omits some of them. This table has 12,000 to 15,000 clones, roughly 84% appearing once. The material sequenced was CD8+ T cells from blood, taken roughly 50 months after liver transplant. The source is a human patient who received a liver transplant. Some T cells may originate from the graft donor.

CDR3 DNA: TGTGCCAGCAGCTTGGTTGGGGCGGTAGACACTGAAGCTTTCTTT. Translation: CASSLVGAVDTEAFF. V gene TRBV5-6 combines with J gene TRBJ1-1, with D perhaps TRBD1 (5 bases). The V end lost 0 bases, the J end lost 3 bases, and 12 bases lay between the germline ends. Germline-derived CDR1 and CDR2 are SGHDT and YYEEEE. This CDR3 comprises 15 residues.

As concerns this clone: This may be a read error: a much more frequent sequence differs by one nucleotide. In the same sample, other DNA sequences code for this CDR3. V and J are TRBV4-1 and TRBJ2-1; 11 bases agree with TRBD2. The CDR3 loop spans 21 amino acids. The V gene's germline CDR1 is MGHRA and CDR2 YSYEKL. The CDR3 nucleotides are TGCGCCAGTAGCCTAAGATTGGGGCCCCTAGCGGGAGGACCTCGAGACAATGAGCAGTTCTTC. As protein: CASSLRLGPLAGGPRDNEQFF.

The V and J genes are TRBV7-2 and TRBJ2-7; no firm D call. With 1 base removed from V and 0 bases from J, the gap between germline ends came to 7 bases. The CDR3 totals 14 residues. Germline CDR1 and CDR2: SGHTA and FQGNSA. The CDR3 DNA follows: TGTGCCAGCAGCTTAGACAGTCTCTCCTACGAGCAGTACTTC. This gives the protein CASSLDSLSYEQYF. Supplemented by reference TRBV7-2 and TRBJ2-7, the full variable domain reads GAGVSQSPSNKVTEKGKDVELRCDPISGHTALYWYRQSLGQGLEFLIYFQGNSAPDKSGLPSDRFSAERTGGSVSTLTIQRTQQEDSAVYLCASSLDSLSYEQYFGPGTRLTVT.

This rearrangement joins TRBV29-1 to TRBJ2-5; the match to TRBD2 covers 10 bases. V shed 3 bases, J shed 1 base, and the junction held 8 bases outside the gene matches. The CDR3 consists of 16 residues. CDR1 is SQVTM, CDR2 ANQGSEA, per germline. The CDR3: CSVDFPSGSPQETQYF. CDR3 in DNA: TGCAGCGTTGACTTTCCTAGCGGGAGCCCCCAAGAGACCCAGTACTTC.

This chain links TRBV10-1 with TRBJ2-7; D gene uncertain. Germline lookup yields CDR1 WNHNN and CDR2 SYGVQD (reference sequence). This CDR3 contains 13 residues. V was pared by 2 bases and J by 6 bases, with 11 bases between. CDR3 amino acids: CASSEPGWGEQYF. The CDR3 DNA reads as TGCGCCAGCAGTGAGCCGGGTTGGGGCGAGCAGTACTTC.

This clone was recorded a few times. The chain carries TRBV19 and TRBJ2-1, with D uncertain. V gave up 2 bases and J gave up 3 bases, with 11 bases separating them. The germline CDR1 and CDR2 sequences are LNHDA and SQIVND (reference sequence). The CDR3 is 15 residues long. The CDR3 reads CASSITGGHYNEQFF. The CDR3 DNA follows: TGTGCCAGTAGTATAACGGGCGGCCACTACAATGAGCAGTTCTTC.

The chain links TRBV6-5 to TRBJ2-7; 7 bases are shared with TRBD1. The V gene's germline CDR1 is MNHEY and CDR2 SVGAGI. This CDR3 is 14 amino acids long. J was trimmed by 3 bases and V by 0 bases; bases with no gene match: 2. Written as DNA, the CDR3 is TGTGCCAGCAGTTACTCTTCAGGGGGCTACGAGCAGTACTTC. Translation gives CASSYSSGGYEQYF.

The V and J genes are TRBV28 and TRBJ1-5; no clear D gene. Deletions cut 10 bases from V and 1 base from J, with 20 bases between. The CDR3 is made up of 16 amino acids. Germline V gene data show CDR1 as MDHEN and CDR2 as SYDVKM. The CDR3 sequence is CATVGLNLWSNQPQHF. DNA for the CDR3: TGTGCCACCGTAGGACTTAACCTGTGGAGCAATCAGCCCCAGCATTTT.

The CDR3 is CASSLLGPQRSYNEQFF. CDR3 DNA sequence: TGTGCCAGCAGTTTATTGGGGCCGCAGAGGTCCTACAATGAGCAGTTCTTC. The chain recombines TRBV27 with TRBJ2-1, with D possibly matching TRBD1 (5 bases). This CDR3 contains 17 residues. V was cut by 1 base and J by 1 base, with 14 bases left in between. CDR1 MNHEY and CDR2 SMNVEV come from the germline V gene (reference sequence).

The chain recombines TRBV5-1 with TRBJ2-1; TRBD2 aligns across 7 bases. V dropped 1 base and J dropped 8; count of bases not matched to a gene: 9. CDR1 and CDR2 from the germline V gene are SGHRS and YFSETQ. The CDR3 has 15 residues. The CDR3 loop reads CASSLTSGAIYEQFF. The CDR3 coding sequence is TGCGCCAGCAGCTTGACAAGCGGGGCGATATATGAGCAGTTCTTC.

The chain has TRBV4-2 and TRBJ2-1; 9 bases are shared with TRBD1. V lost 3 bases and J lost 7; bases outside the gene matches: 10. The CDR3 consists of 16 residues. CDR1 is LGHNA, CDR2 YNFKEQ, per germline. CDR3 amino acids: CASSHPGTGWENEQFF. CDR3 DNA sequence: TGTGCCAGCAGCCATCCCGGGACAGGGTGGGAAAATGAGCAGTTCTTC.

The chain joins TRBV19 to TRBJ2-1; tentatively, D is TRBD1 or TRBD2 (5 bases each). With 5 bases removed from V and 6 bases from J, the gap between germline ends came to 20 bases. This CDR3 spans 16 amino acids. Germline V lookup: CDR1 LNHDA, CDR2 SQIVND (reference sequence). In DNA form, the CDR3 reads TGTGCCAGTAGTCCTGCACCGGGACGTACACTCAATGAGCAGTTCTTC. It translates to CASSPAPGRTLNEQFF.

This chain connects TRBV7-9 to TRBJ2-7; D gene unclear. The CDR3 consists of 13 residues. Germline lookup yields CDR1 SEHNR and CDR2 FQNEAQ (reference sequence). V was shortened by 0 bases and J by 4 bases, with 7 bases between the two germline ends. The CDR3 coding sequence is TGTGCCAGCAGCTTAGCTCCAGCGTACGAGCAGTACTTC. It encodes CASSLAPAYEQYF.

The V gene is TRBV27, the J gene TRBJ2-5; 8 bases fit TRBD1. J gave up 4 bases and V 3 bases, and 7 bases lay outside the gene matches. The CDR3 runs to 15 residues. Germline values: CDR1 MNHEY, CDR2 SMNVEV (reference sequence). CDR3 residues: CASSFGQGAGETQYF. CDR3 DNA: TGTGCCAGCAGTTTCGGCCAGGGGGCGGGAGAGACCCAGTACTTC.

This rearrangement joins TRBV28 to TRBJ1-1; D possibly corresponds to TRBD1 (5 bases). Germline CDR1 MDHEN, CDR2 SYDVKM. The CDR3 is made up of 14 amino acids. V was trimmed by 6 bases and J by 5 bases, leaving 16 bases between them. CDR3 DNA sequence: TGTGCCAGCAGGCCCTGGAGGGGCGGGACTGAAGCTTTCTTT. It specifies CASRPWRGGTEAFF.

This chain connects TRBV9 to TRBJ2-3, with a possible D match to TRBD2 (6 bases). Germline V CDR1 and CDR2: SGDLS, YYNGEE. The V and J ends lost 1 base and 2 bases respectively, with 11 bases between them. The CDR3 is 15 amino acids. This CDR3 reads CASSVNGGITDTQYF. CDR3 DNA: TGTGCCAGCAGCGTAAATGGCGGGATCACAGATACGCAGTATTTT.

This sequence joins TRBV5-4 and TRBJ1-6, with no clear D. V was clipped by 5 bases and J by 1 base, with 13 bases between them. CDR1 and CDR2 from the germline V gene are SGHNT and YYREEE (reference sequence). CDR3 length: 16 amino acids. In DNA form, the CDR3 reads TGTGCCAGCAGACCCTGGACCAAATCCTATAATTCACCCCTCCACTTT. This gives the protein CASRPWTKSYNSPLHF. Complete variable domain (other parts from reference TRBV5-4 and TRBJ1-6): ETGVTQSPTHLIKTRGQQVTLRCSSQSGHNTVSWYQQALGQGPQFIFQYYREEENGRGNFPPRFSGLQFPNYSSELNVNALELDDSALYLCASRPWTKSYNSPLHFGNGTRLTVT.

The chain uses TRBV28 and TRBJ1-6; D is unresolved. The CDR3 covers 15 residues. Germline lookup yields CDR1 MDHEN and CDR2 SYDVKM. Trimming removed 7 bases from V and 10 bases from J, with 20 bases in between. The CDR3 DNA sequence: TGTGCCAGCACCCCCCGGAAGGGTGCGCGCTCACCCCTCCACTTT. As protein: CASTPRKGARSPLHF.

The V and J genes are TRBV7-3 and TRBJ1-1; the D gene is possibly TRBD1 (5 bases). The CDR3 runs to 13 residues. Germline V gene lookup returns CDR1 SGHTA and CDR2 FQGTGA. The V end was cut by 5 bases, the J end by 1 base, with 8 bases between. The chain's CDR3 is CASSPGTNTEAFF. The CDR3 coding sequence is TGTGCCAGCAGCCCTGGGACGAACACTGAAGCTTTCTTT.

CDR3 nucleotides: TGTGCCAGCAGTTACGGCCACGAGCAGTACTTC. It is translated as CASSYGHEQYF. This chain links TRBV6-5 with TRBJ2-7; D is undetermined. Germline CDR1 MNHEY, CDR2 SVGAGI. This CDR3 region has 11 residues. Trimming shortened V by 2 bases and J by 5 bases, and 4 bases separated the two germline ends.